This TCR beta chain was profiled in a study of molecular identifiers for immune sequencing clone quantification (dated by TCRdb to the late 2010s). About the full investigation: For a replicate experiment, RNA from around 20,000 or 99,000 naive CD8 T cells was divided into five aliquots, of which four were sequenced. CD8 T cells were used in a methods study to benchmark molecular-identifier clustering-based TCR repertoire sequencing (MIDCIRS) and TCR RNA copy counting. The study at large found these results: Spiked-in Jurkat TCR RNA (10 copies' worth), which is not part of the donor repertoire, was contained in the naive libraries. Highly expanded clone sizes could be underestimated if identical TCR molecules share a barcode. In CMV-specific effector cells, clones with more than 20 RNA copies accounted for over 98% of molecules, whereas in naive cells such clones accounted for under 1%. Modeling indicated about three TCR RNA copies recovered per cell, compared with roughly 10 by digital PCR, which implies a capture efficiency of 25% to 35%. When barcode sub-clustering was not used, chimeric consensus sequences inflated TCR diversity, with chimeras reaching as high as 47%. Spiked-in Jurkat TCR RNA equivalent to a single cell was reported to be detectable even among approximately 1.1 million naive CD8 T cells.

Receptors were amplified or captured by PCR. The instrument was an Illumina HiSeq 4000. Bulk TCR libraries were made following a previously described method, with the TCR primers given in Table S5. The Qiagen AllPrep DNA/RNA kit was used to purify total RNA. Before analysis, reads from multiple sequencing runs of the same library were pooled. As for the authors' bioinformatics: Only reads with exact TCR constant sequence were kept, trimmed to 150 nt, and grouped by their 12-nt molecular barcodes. Reads within each barcode group were sub-clustered using a 15% Levenshtein threshold, and quality-weighted consensus sequences were constructed for each RNA molecule. Non-functional sequences were discarded, and so were lower-count sequences lying one edit away from another sequence. On the basis of fitting two negative binomial distributions, barcode sub-clusters with fewer than 20% of the maximum read count were discarded. Starting from the raw public reads, TCRdb applied fastp trimming at Q25, assembled clones with MiXCR and retained in-frame beta chains. Rows matching on CDR3 protein sequence are summarized as one entry with the most common DNA and genes. The V and J calls were not made by the authors but by TCRdb's processing. This sample is represented by over 55,000 distinct CDR3 sequences; less than 20% of them were singletons. The ten largest clones capture 1.5% of the sample.

Libraries of naive CD8 T cells were generated from roughly 21,000 to 960,000 sorted cells, with 10%, 30% or 50% of the purified RNA used. On a BD FACSAria II, naive CD8 T cells were FACS-sorted as CD8+CD4-CCR7+CD45RA+ and collected into RLT Plus buffer. Roughly ten TCR copies' worth of Jurkat RNA were spiked into about 19,000-1,100,000 naive CD8 T cell samples to test detection sensitivity. Enrichment of CD8 T cells was done with RosetteSep CD8+ T Cell Enrichment Cocktail plus Ficoll-Paque, and ACK red cell lysis came afterward. This clonotype was found a few times. Its antigen remains undetermined. A clone one base away is much larger, so this may be a read error. CDR1 and CDR2, per the germline V gene, are MNHEY and SVGEGT. The CDR3 holds 14 amino acids from the cysteine to the phenylalanine. This entry keeps only the CDR3 DNA: 42 bases, framed from base 1. V loses 0 bases, J loses 6 bases, and the germline ends lie 12 bases apart.

The sequence links TRBV6-2 or TRBV6-3 to TRBJ2-7, with the D assignment possibly TRBD1 or TRBD2, given 5 matching bases for each. Sequencing was done on a sample of naive CD8+ T cells from blood, with Jurkat cell RNA spiked in. The cell subset or site label, read with the paper, signifies: FACS-sorted CD8+CD4-CCR7+CD45RA+ naive T cells. This clonotype was obtained from a human donor in good health. Some libraries in this study had Jurkat cell RNA spiked in. DNA sequence: TGTGCCAGCAGTTACTCCGGGGCCCCTTGCGAGCAGTACTTC. Its coded protein is CASSYSGAPCEQYF.